Listed below are T cell receptor beta chains from one sample, sequenced in a study of T cell responses to AZD1222 COVID-19 vaccine. The method was immunoSEQ multiplex PCR; TCRdb's version includes in-frame clones alone and lacks a portion of them. Altogether 140,000 to 150,000 clones are present, roughly 87% being singletons, with the ten largest covering about 5%. Sequencing was performed on peripheral blood, taken 28 days after the second dose of the MenACWY control vaccine. Receptors were obtained from an adult who received the MenACWY meningococcal vaccine as a control. Both conserved end residues are part of each CDR3. Fields, in order: CDR3 length, J gene, D gene, V gene, clone size, CDR3 protein, CDR3 DNA. The D gene is left open where the match is weak. Rows may omit the clone size; those that give it use once, few, many or a size class.

len: 17; j_gene: TRBJ1-1; d_gene: .; v_gene: TRBV5-6; abundance: .; CDR3aa: CASSGDRLIISNTEAFF; CDR3nt: TGTGCCAGCAGCGGAGACAGATTAATTATTTCGAACACTGAAGCTTTCTTT
len: 16; j_gene: TRBJ2-3; d_gene: TRBD2; v_gene: TRBV28; abundance: .; CDR3aa: CASSLRLAGGTDTQYF; CDR3nt: TGTGCCAGCAGTTTACGACTAGCGGGAGGCACAGATACGCAGTATTTT
len: 15; j_gene: TRBJ1-3; d_gene: .; v_gene: TRBV2; abundance: once; CDR3aa: CASRDSMGSGNTIYF; CDR3nt: TGTGCCAGCAGAGACTCCATGGGTTCTGGAAACACCATATATTTT
len: 16; j_gene: TRBJ2-5; d_gene: TRBD1; v_gene: TRBV7-9; abundance: .; CDR3aa: CASSPSGTGVGETQYF; CDR3nt: TGTGCCAGCAGCCCCTCCGGGACAGGGGTCGGGGAGACCCAGTACTTC
len: 15; j_gene: TRBJ1-2; d_gene: .; v_gene: TRBV10-3; abundance: .; CDR3aa: CAISEDRGSAYGYTF; CDR3nt: TGTGCCATCAGTGAGGACCGGGGCTCGGCTTATGGCTACACCTTC
len: 15; j_gene: TRBJ1-2; d_gene: TRBD1; v_gene: TRBV6-5; abundance: .; CDR3aa: CASSPPGQASYGYTF; CDR3nt: TGTGCCAGCAGCCCACCCGGACAGGCGTCCTATGGCTACACCTTC
len: 14; j_gene: TRBJ1-1; d_gene: .; v_gene: TRBV18; abundance: .; CDR3aa: CASSPLAGDTEAFF; CDR3nt: TGTGCCAGCTCACCATTGGCAGGGGACACTGAAGCTTTCTTT
len: 15; j_gene: TRBJ1-6; d_gene: .; v_gene: TRBV6-5; abundance: .; CDR3aa: CASSIDSSYNSPLHF; CDR3nt: TGTGCCAGCAGCATCGACAGCTCCTATAATTCACCCCTCCACTTT
len: 13; j_gene: TRBJ2-4; d_gene: TRBD1; v_gene: TRBV30; abundance: .; CDR3aa: CAWSEGASNIQYF; CDR3nt: TGTGCCTGGAGTGAGGGGGCTTCAAACATTCAGTACTTC
len: 12; j_gene: TRBJ2-2; d_gene: .; v_gene: TRBV7-9; abundance: few; CDR3aa: CASSASGWELFF; CDR3nt: TGTGCCAGCAGCGCAAGCGGGTGGGAGCTGTTTTTT
len: 14; j_gene: TRBJ1-5; d_gene: .; v_gene: TRBV9; abundance: .; CDR3aa: CASSAAEANQPQHF; CDR3nt: TGTGCCAGCAGCGCGGCGGAGGCCAATCAGCCCCAGCATTTT
len: 13; j_gene: TRBJ2-3; d_gene: .; v_gene: TRBV5-1; abundance: .; CDR3aa: CASSLVPADTQYF; CDR3nt: TGCGCCAGCAGCTTGGTTCCAGCAGATACGCAGTATTTT
len: 11; j_gene: TRBJ2-1; d_gene: TRBD2; v_gene: TRBV6-5; abundance: .; CDR3aa: CASSYSGGWFF; CDR3nt: TGTGCCAGCAGTTACTCGGGGGGGTGGTTCTTC
len: 13; j_gene: TRBJ1-2; d_gene: .; v_gene: TRBV19; abundance: .; CDR3aa: CASTKGQNHGYTF; CDR3nt: TGTGCCAGTACAAAAGGCCAAAACCATGGCTACACCTTC
len: 14; j_gene: TRBJ1-4; d_gene: .; v_gene: TRBV24-1; abundance: .; CDR3aa: CATSDRGLNEKLFF; CDR3nt: TGTGCCACCAGTGATAGGGGCCTCAATGAAAAACTGTTTTTT
len: 16; j_gene: TRBJ2-2; d_gene: .; v_gene: TRBV6-2/TRBV6-3; abundance: .; CDR3aa: CASSYSGVANTGELFF; CDR3nt: TGTGCCAGCAGTTACTCTGGGGTGGCGAACACCGGGGAGCTGTTTTTT
len: 14; j_gene: TRBJ2-5; d_gene: TRBD2; v_gene: TRBV5-4; abundance: .; CDR3aa: CASSQAGGEETQYF; CDR3nt: TGTGCCAGCAGCCAGGCGGGGGGGGAAGAGACCCAGTACTTC
len: 16; j_gene: TRBJ2-1; d_gene: TRBD2; v_gene: TRBV6-5; abundance: .; CDR3aa: CASSYSGGSRGNEQFF; CDR3nt: TGTGCCAGCAGTTACTCAGGCGGGAGCCGGGGGAATGAGCAGTTCTTC
len: 18; j_gene: TRBJ1-1; d_gene: TRBD1; v_gene: TRBV9; abundance: .; CDR3aa: CASSAYSTPGQGSTEAFF; CDR3nt: TGTGCCAGCAGCGCATACTCAACTCCGGGACAGGGTAGCACTGAAGCTTTCTTT
len: 12; j_gene: TRBJ2-5; d_gene: .; v_gene: TRBV2; abundance: .; CDR3aa: CASSLLAETQYF; CDR3nt: TGTGCCAGCAGTTTGCTAGCGGAGACCCAGTACTTC
len: 15; j_gene: TRBJ2-2; d_gene: .; v_gene: TRBV9; abundance: .; CDR3aa: CASSVGDPGRGELFF; CDR3nt: TGTGCCAGCAGCGTAGGGGACCCCGGTCGCGGGGAGCTGTTTTTT
len: 12; j_gene: TRBJ1-2; d_gene: .; v_gene: TRBV6-1; abundance: .; CDR3aa: CASSDRPYGYTF; CDR3nt: TGTGCCAGCAGTGACCGACCCTATGGCTACACCTTC
len: 15; j_gene: TRBJ1-1; d_gene: TRBD1; v_gene: TRBV5-1; abundance: .; CDR3aa: CASSASGQGTQRAFF; CDR3nt: TGCGCCAGCAGCGCCAGCGGACAGGGGACGCAGCGAGCTTTCTTT
len: 11; j_gene: TRBJ1-2; d_gene: .; v_gene: TRBV10-3; abundance: .; CDR3aa: CATRENYGYTF; CDR3nt: TGTGCCACGCGGGAGAACTATGGCTACACCTTC
len: 13; j_gene: TRBJ2-5; d_gene: .; v_gene: TRBV18; abundance: .; CDR3aa: CASSPPNSETQYF; CDR3nt: TGTGCCAGCTCACCACCGAACTCCGAGACCCAGTACTTC
len: 12; j_gene: TRBJ2-7; d_gene: .; v_gene: TRBV3-1/TRBV3-2; abundance: .; CDR3aa: CASSQRGYEQYF; CDR3nt: TGTGCCAGTAGCCAAAGGGGTTACGAGCAGTACTTC
len: 15; j_gene: TRBJ1-6; d_gene: .; v_gene: TRBV28; abundance: .; CDR3aa: CASSSQGLPNSPLHF; CDR3nt: TGTGCCAGCAGTTCCCAGGGACTACCTAATTCACCCCTCCACTTT
len: 14; j_gene: TRBJ1-1; d_gene: TRBD1; v_gene: TRBV7-9; abundance: .; CDR3aa: CASSLDRAQSEAFF; CDR3nt: TGTGCCAGCAGCTTGGACAGGGCACAGTCTGAAGCTTTCTTT
len: 17; j_gene: TRBJ1-6; d_gene: TRBD1; v_gene: TRBV3-1/TRBV3-2; abundance: .; CDR3aa: CASSQETWTGTNSPLHF; CDR3nt: TGTGCCAGCAGCCAAGAAACTTGGACAGGAACTAATTCACCCCTCCACTTT
len: 14; j_gene: TRBJ2-1; d_gene: .; v_gene: TRBV7-3; abundance: .; CDR3aa: CASSLGGPYNEQFF; CDR3nt: TGTGCCAGCAGCTTGGGGGGACCCTACAATGAGCAGTTCTTC
len: 15; j_gene: TRBJ1-3; d_gene: .; v_gene: TRBV11-3; abundance: .; CDR3aa: CASSLMSSSGNTIYF; CDR3nt: TGTGCCAGCAGCTTAATGTCCAGCTCTGGAAACACCATATATTTT
len: 15; j_gene: TRBJ1-5; d_gene: .; v_gene: TRBV28; abundance: .; CDR3aa: CASSLGRAGNQPQHF; CDR3nt: TGTGCCAGCAGTTTAGGGAGGGCCGGCAATCAGCCCCAGCATTTT